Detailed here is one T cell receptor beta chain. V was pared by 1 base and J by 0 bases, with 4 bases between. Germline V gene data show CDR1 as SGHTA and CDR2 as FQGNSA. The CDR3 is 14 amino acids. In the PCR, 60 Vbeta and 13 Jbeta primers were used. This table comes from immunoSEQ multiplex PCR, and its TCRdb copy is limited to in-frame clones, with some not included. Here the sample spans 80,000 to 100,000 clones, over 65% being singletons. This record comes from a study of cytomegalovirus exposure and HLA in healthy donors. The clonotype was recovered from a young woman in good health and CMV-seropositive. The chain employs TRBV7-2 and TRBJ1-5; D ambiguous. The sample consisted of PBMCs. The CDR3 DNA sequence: TGTGCCAGCAGCTTAGACAGTAGCAATCAGCCCCAGCATTTT. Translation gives CASSLDSSNQPQHF. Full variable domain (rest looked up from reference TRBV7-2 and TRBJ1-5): GAGVSQSPSNKVTEKGKDVELRCDPISGHTALYWYRQSLGQGLEFLIYFQGNSAPDKSGLPSDRFSAERTGGSVSTLTIQRTQQEDSAVYLCASSLDSSNQPQHFGDGTRLSIL.